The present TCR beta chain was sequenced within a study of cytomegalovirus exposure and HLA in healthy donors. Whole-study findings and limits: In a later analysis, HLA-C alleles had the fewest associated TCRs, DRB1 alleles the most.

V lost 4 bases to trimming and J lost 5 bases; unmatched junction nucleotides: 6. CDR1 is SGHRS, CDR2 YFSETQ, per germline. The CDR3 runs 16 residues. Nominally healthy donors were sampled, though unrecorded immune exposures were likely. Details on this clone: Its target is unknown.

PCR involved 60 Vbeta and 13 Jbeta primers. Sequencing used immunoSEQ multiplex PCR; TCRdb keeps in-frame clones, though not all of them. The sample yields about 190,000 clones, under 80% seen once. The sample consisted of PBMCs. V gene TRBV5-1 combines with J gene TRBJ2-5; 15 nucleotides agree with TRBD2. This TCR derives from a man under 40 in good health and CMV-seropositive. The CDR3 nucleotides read TGCGCCAGCAGCGCGGCCGGGACTAGCGGGGGGGAGACCCAGTACTTC. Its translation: CASSAAGTSGGETQYF.